What follows is one T cell receptor (beta chain) and its context. Its antigen is unknown. The assay was immunoSEQ multiplex PCR, and TCRdb's table has in-frame clones only and misses some. Of approximately 5,400 clones listed, under 75% are singletons. This sample stems from a study of T cells in pancreatic ductal adenocarcinoma. Study conclusions and caveats: Comparisons of tumor and blood clonality may show falsely lower tumor diversity. Blood clonality (around 0.072) did not differ significantly from tumor (about 0.11). The resected pancreatic cancer cohort was biased toward the minority with early-stage disease. Compared with tumor, blood showed more total productive templates and 7 to 9.5-fold more clonotypes.

The CDR3 runs to 15 residues. Trimming stripped 3 bases from V and 1 base from J, with 12 bases between. Per germline, CDR1 KGHSH and CDR2 LQKENI. Surgery without prior neoadjuvant therapy was the treatment of the selected pancreatic ductal adenocarcinoma patients. The sample taken for sequencing was pancreatic tumor tissue. The V and J genes are TRBV18 and TRBJ1-1; tentatively, D is TRBD1 (5 bases). This TCR was sampled from a human donor with pancreatic ductal adenocarcinoma. The CDR3 sequence: CASSPRGLTNTEAFF. CDR3 coding DNA: TGTGCCAGCTCACCCCGGGGACTCACGAACACTGAAGCTTTCTTT.